This is a list of T cell receptor beta chains from one sample in a study of OX40 agonist ivuxolimab in advanced cancers. Some clones are missing from TCRdb's copy, which holds only in-frame ones; the method was immunoSEQ multiplex PCR. The sample shows around 70,000 clones, 84% of them seen only once. Sample: CD4+ or CD8+ T cells sorted from blood, taken in a trial of the OX40 agonist ivuxolimab. Receptor source: an adult with an advanced solid tumor such as melanoma, head and neck, liver or kidney cancer. Each CDR3 is given with its conserved first and last residue. A D gene is named only where the DNA matches it firmly. Some rows have no size entry. The others give once, few or many, or a class for an expanded clone.

len,d_gene,v_gene,abundance,j_gene,CDR3aa,CDR3nt
14,.,TRBV9,.,TRBJ2-5,CASSVSEVTVSQYF,TGTGCCAGCAGCGTATCGGAGGTCACTGTGAGCCAGTACTTC
14,.,TRBV5-1,.,TRBJ1-1,CASSLTVKNTEAFF,TGCGCCAGCAGCTTAACGGTTAAGAACACTGAAGCTTTCTTT
14,.,TRBV19,.,TRBJ2-7,CASTRGLNSYEQYF,TGTGCCAGTACTCGCGGGCTAAACTCCTACGAGCAGTACTTC
13,TRBD2,TRBV29-1,.,TRBJ2-2,CSTLAGDTGELFF,TGCAGCACACTAGCGGGAGATACCGGGGAGCTGTTTTTT
13,.,TRBV2,.,TRBJ1-5,CASSGDGDQPQHF,TGTGCCAGCAGTGGGGACGGGGATCAGCCCCAGCATTTT
15,.,TRBV5-1,.,TRBJ2-7,CASSLGAYATYEQYF,TGCGCCAGCAGCTTGGGGGCCTACGCTACCTACGAGCAGTACTTC
14,.,TRBV2,.,TRBJ1-1,CASSIGTVNTEAFF,TGTGCCAGCAGCATCGGAACGGTGAACACTGAAGCTTTCTTT
13,.,TRBV7-9,.,TRBJ1-1,CASSFVSGTEAFF,TGTGCCAGCAGCTTCGTATCCGGGACTGAAGCTTTCTTT
14,.,TRBV5-1,.,TRBJ2-3,CASSPSTSTDTQYF,TGCGCCAGCAGCCCTTCGACTAGCACAGATACGCAGTATTTT
14,.,TRBV28,.,TRBJ2-7,CASSLGGAPYEQYF,TGTGCCAGCAGTTTGGGCGGAGCCCCCTACGAGCAGTACTTC
14,.,TRBV11-3,.,TRBJ1-3,CASSLSGSGNTIYF,TGTGCCAGCAGCTTATCAGGTTCTGGAAACACCATATATTTT
13,.,TRBV30,.,TRBJ2-1,CAWRLSSYNEQFF,TGTGCCTGGAGATTAAGCTCCTACAATGAGCAGTTCTTC
15,.,TRBV6-6,few,TRBJ1-6,CASSSLGRGGQPLHF,TGTGCCAGCAGTTCCCTGGGGAGGGGCGGTCAACCCCTCCACTTT
15,.,TRBV6-4,.,TRBJ1-6,CASRTESSYNSPLHF,TGTGCCAGCAGGACAGAATCCTCCTATAATTCACCCCTCCACTTT
16,TRBD1,TRBV2,.,TRBJ1-2,CASSGPTGGLNYGYTF,TGTGCCAGCAGTGGTCCTACAGGGGGCCTCAACTATGGCTACACCTTC
15,.,TRBV7-2,.,TRBJ1-1,CASSLEEVPRTEAFF,TGTGCCAGCAGCTTAGAGGAGGTCCCGAGGACTGAAGCTTTCTTT
15,TRBD1,TRBV5-6,.,TRBJ2-3,CASSLDRGPPDTQYF,TGTGCCAGCAGCCTGGACAGGGGGCCCCCAGATACGCAGTATTTT
14,.,TRBV29-1,.,TRBJ1-2,CSVTGRQGVYGYTF,TGCAGCGTTACAGGACGGCAGGGAGTATATGGCTACACCTTC
15,.,TRBV19,.,TRBJ2-2,CASSIVLANTGELFF,TGTGCCAGTAGTATAGTGCTGGCTAACACCGGGGAGCTGTTTTTT
14,.,TRBV4-1,.,TRBJ1-2,CASSQAFSPGGYTF,TGCGCCAGCAGCCAAGCCTTTTCACCGGGTGGCTACACCTTC
13,.,TRBV2,.,TRBJ2-7,CASSGYLGYEQYF,TGTGCCAGCAGTGGATACCTAGGCTACGAGCAGTACTTC
13,.,TRBV7-2,.,TRBJ2-7,CASSLAPTYEQYF,TGTGCCAGCAGCTTAGCCCCAACCTACGAGCAGTACTTC
14,TRBD1,TRBV5-4,.,TRBJ2-7,CASSFRQGAYEQYF,TGTGCCAGCAGCTTCCGTCAGGGGGCCTACGAGCAGTACTTC
17,.,TRBV7-9,.,TRBJ1-3,CASSRVGQGHSGNTIYF,TGTGCCAGCAGCAGGGTAGGCCAGGGGCACTCTGGAAACACCATATATTTT
12,.,TRBV7-2,.,TRBJ2-7,CASSLVGYEQYF,TGTGCCAGCAGCTTAGTGGGCTACGAGCAGTACTTC
18,.,TRBV7-3,once,TRBJ2-7,CASSSVNLRDPWGYEQYF,TGTGCCAGCAGCTCCGTTAACCTCCGGGACCCATGGGGATACGAGCAGTACTTC
16,TRBD2,TRBV5-6,.,TRBJ2-3,CASSLRWGGYTDTQYF,TGTGCCAGCAGCCTGAGATGGGGGGGTTACACAGATACGCAGTATTTT
14,TRBD1,TRBV5-1,few,TRBJ1-2,CASSLQQGAYGYTF,TGCGCCAGCAGCTTGCAACAGGGGGCGTATGGCTACACCTTC
16,.,TRBV5-6,.,TRBJ1-4,CASSLVGGSTNEKLFF,TGTGCCAGCAGCCTGGTCGGAGGGTCAACTAATGAAAAACTGTTTTTT
16,TRBD2,TRBV6-1,.,TRBJ2-7,CASSEVSSGSLYEQYF,TGTGCCAGCAGTGAAGTAAGTAGCGGGAGCTTGTACGAGCAGTACTTC
17,.,TRBV4-3,.,TRBJ2-3,CASSQPPGGGAPDTQYF,TGCGCCAGCAGCCAACCCCCGGGTGGGGGGGCCCCAGATACGCAGTATTTT
15,.,TRBV7-9,once,TRBJ1-6,CASSLIVGPGSPLHF,TGTGCCAGCAGCTTAATCGTCGGTCCGGGGTCACCCCTCCACTTT
14,TRBD1,TRBV5-1,.,TRBJ2-1,CASSPWDRIGEQFF,TGCGCCAGCAGCCCTTGGGACAGGATCGGTGAGCAGTTCTTC
15,.,TRBV19,few,TRBJ1-6,CASNGLVGYNSPLHF,TGTGCCAGCAACGGTCTCGTAGGCTATAATTCACCCCTCCACTTT
12,.,TRBV5-6,.,TRBJ1-5,CASSRVNQPQHF,TGTGCCAGCAGTCGGGTCAATCAGCCCCAGCATTTT
13,.,TRBV6-4,.,TRBJ1-5,CASSDRGDQPQHF,TGTGCCAGCAGTGACAGGGGCGACCAGCCCCAGCATTTT
17,TRBD2,TRBV2,.,TRBJ2-7,CASSERSGGRYFYEQYF,TGTGCCAGCAGTGAAAGGTCGGGCGGGAGGTACTTCTACGAGCAGTACTTC
16,TRBD2,TRBV5-1,.,TRBJ2-5,CASSPPTSGRGETQYF,TGCGCCAGCAGCCCACCAACTAGCGGAAGGGGAGAGACCCAGTACTTC
13,.,TRBV28,few,TRBJ2-1,CASSSDRHNEQFF,TGTGCCAGCAGTTCCGACAGACACAATGAGCAGTTCTTC
13,.,TRBV27,.,TRBJ2-2,CASSLSALRELFF,TGTGCCAGCAGTTTATCAGCACTCAGGGAGCTGTTTTTT
16,.,TRBV29-1,.,TRBJ2-6,CSVSRDTDSGANVLTF,TGCAGCGTGTCCCGGGACACCGACTCTGGGGCCAACGTCCTGACTTTC
13,.,TRBV6-5,.,TRBJ2-3,CASSYLAGNTQYF,TGTGCCAGCAGTTACTTGGCGGGGAATACGCAGTATTTT
18,TRBD1,TRBV19,.,TRBJ1-5,CASSIRLAGGSSNQPQHF,TGTGCCAGTAGTATACGGTTGGCAGGGGGTAGCAGCAATCAGCCCCAGCATTTT
13,.,TRBV7-2,.,TRBJ1-1,CASSLVYGGKAFF,TGTGCCAGCAGCTTAGTCTATGGCGGGAAAGCTTTCTTT